The TCR beta chain described here comes from a study of cytomegalovirus exposure and HLA in healthy donors. The donors were part of the roughly 120-subject validation cohort, which stood apart from the approximately 640-subject first cohort. Sequencing was performed with immunoSEQ multiplex PCR; in TCRdb, only in-frame clones are kept and a portion is missing. The sample lists about 150,000 clones, just under 85% occurring once. This CDR3 spans 17 amino acids. The V segment lost 3 bases and the J segment 1 base; nucleotides outside the gene matches: 10. Germline V gene lookup returns CDR1 SGHRS and CDR2 YFSETQ.

What was sequenced was PBMCs. This receptor was obtained from a man aged 25-40 years in good health and CMV-seropositive. The chain recombines TRBV5-1 with TRBJ1-1, with TRBD1 identical over 9 bases. CDR3 in DNA: TGCGCCAGCAGCTCAACAGGGGGCTCCGCAAAGAACACTGAAGCTTTCTTT. It is translated as CASSSTGGSAKNTEAFF.